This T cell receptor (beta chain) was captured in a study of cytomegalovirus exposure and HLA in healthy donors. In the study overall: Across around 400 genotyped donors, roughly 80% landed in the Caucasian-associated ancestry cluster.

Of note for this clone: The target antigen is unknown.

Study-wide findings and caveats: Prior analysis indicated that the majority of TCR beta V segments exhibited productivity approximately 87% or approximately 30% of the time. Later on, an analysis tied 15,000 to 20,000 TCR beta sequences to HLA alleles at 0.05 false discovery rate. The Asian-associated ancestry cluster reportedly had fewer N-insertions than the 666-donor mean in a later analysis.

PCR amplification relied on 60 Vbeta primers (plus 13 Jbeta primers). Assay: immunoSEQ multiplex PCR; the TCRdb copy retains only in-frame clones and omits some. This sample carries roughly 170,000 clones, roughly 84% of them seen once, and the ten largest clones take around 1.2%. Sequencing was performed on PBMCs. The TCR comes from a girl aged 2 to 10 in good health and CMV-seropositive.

CDR3 in amino acids: CASSRGTSGRSYF. In DNA form, the CDR3 reads TGTGCCAGCAGCCGGGGGACTAGCGGGAGGAGTTATTTT. This chain uses TRBV7-6 with TRBJ2-3; 15 positions agree with TRBD2. The CDR3 covers 13 residues. V lost 5 bases to trimming and J lost 15 bases; unmatched junction nucleotides: 6. CDR1 is SGHVS, CDR2 FNYEAQ, per germline.